This is a list of T cell receptor beta chains from one sample in a study of T cell repertoires in aging, cancer and after chemotherapy. TCRdb processed the multiplex PCR reads anew with MiXCR; each CDR3 protein has one entry. The table includes about 560 distinct CDR3 sequences, less than 20% detected once. The sample taken for sequencing was blood. These receptors were obtained from a human donor with a solid tumor. CDR3s include the opening cysteine and the closing phenylalanine or tryptophan. D genes are given only for firm matches. Rows give clone size only sometimes, using once, few, many, or a class for an expanded clone.

v_call: TRBV5-6; d_call: .; clone_size: medium-sized; j_call: TRBJ1-5; cdr3_aa: CASSSIGDSGNQPQHF; cdr3_nt: TGTGCCAGCAGCTCGATCGGGGATTCGGGCAATCAGCCCCAGCATTTT
v_call: TRBV2; d_call: TRBD1; clone_size: .; j_call: TRBJ1-1; cdr3_aa: CASSEEDRGNTEAFF; cdr3_nt: TGTGCCAGCAGTGAAGAAGACAGGGGGAACACTGAAGCTTTCTTT
v_call: TRBV20-1; d_call: .; clone_size: large; j_call: TRBJ2-1; cdr3_aa: CSASTPSSYNEQFF; cdr3_nt: TGCAGTGCTAGTACGCCAAGCTCCTACAATGAGCAGTTCTTC
v_call: TRBV12-3/TRBV12-4; d_call: TRBD1; clone_size: .; j_call: TRBJ1-5; cdr3_aa: CASSFRTGTKQPQHF; cdr3_nt: TGTGCCAGCAGTTTCCGGACAGGGACGAAGCAGCCCCAGCATTTT
v_call: TRBV11-2; d_call: TRBD2; clone_size: .; j_call: TRBJ2-1; cdr3_aa: CASMREKLGERGDNEQFF; cdr3_nt: TGTGCCAGCATGAGAGAGAAACTGGGCGAGCGGGGGGATAATGAGCAGTTCTTC
v_call: TRBV27; d_call: .; clone_size: few; j_call: TRBJ2-2; cdr3_aa: CASSPPSLRATGELFF; cdr3_nt: TGTGCCAGCAGTCCCCCCTCCCTGCGGGCCACCGGGGAGCTGTTTTTT
v_call: TRBV19; d_call: .; clone_size: large; j_call: TRBJ1-1; cdr3_aa: CASSKGTKGEAFF; cdr3_nt: TGTGCCAGTAGCAAGGGAACGAAAGGTGAAGCTTTCTTT
v_call: TRBV12-3/TRBV12-4; d_call: TRBD1; clone_size: medium-sized; j_call: TRBJ2-3; cdr3_aa: CASSSDGTGSVGDTQYF; cdr3_nt: TGTGCCAGCAGTTCGGATGGGACAGGCAGCGTGGGGGATACGCAGTATTTT
v_call: TRBV27; d_call: TRBD1; clone_size: few; j_call: TRBJ1-6; cdr3_aa: CASSLSGTGTSPLHF; cdr3_nt: TGTGCCAGCAGTTTATCCGGGACAGGAACTTCACCCCTCCACTTT
v_call: TRBV6-7; d_call: .; clone_size: .; j_call: TRBJ2-6; cdr3_aa: CASPYPGALGANVLTF; cdr3_nt: TGTGCCAGCCCCTATCCAGGGGCGCTCGGGGCCAACGTCCTGACTTTC
v_call: TRBV19; d_call: TRBD2; clone_size: large; j_call: TRBJ2-3; cdr3_aa: CASSRAGGGPTDTQYF; cdr3_nt: TGTGCCAGTAGTAGGGCGGGGGGGGGACCCACAGATACGCAGTATTTT
v_call: TRBV7-2; d_call: .; clone_size: large; j_call: TRBJ1-2; cdr3_aa: CASSLTDYGYTF; cdr3_nt: TGTGCCAGCAGCTTGACAGATTATGGCTACACCTTC